This T cell receptor (beta chain) was profiled in a study of blood T cell repertoires in COVID-19. Study details: The United States, Italy and Spain supplied acute and convalescent COVID-19 samples.

Under the authors' procedure: Estimation of nucleated cell counts was performed using reference gene primer amplification. Using immunoSEQ multiplex PCR, the repertoire was profiled, and TCRdb retains in-frame clones only, with some absent. Clone size and V and J calls were adopted from that table, with D and trimming inferred from the DNA. The table lists around 370,000 clones, about 90% of them singletons. This CDR3 is 16 amino acids long. V was clipped by 1 base and J by 2 bases; unmatched bases: 4. Germline assignment: CDR1 LGHNA and CDR2 YSLEER. The rearrangement joins TRBV4-3 to TRBJ2-5; 10 bases map to TRBD2. The receptor comes from a woman in her 70s with COVID-19, enrolled during active disease. The source material was peripheral blood. The CDR3, as DNA: TGCGCCAGCAGCCAAGGTACTAGCGGGGTGCAAGAGACCCAGTACTTC. It translates to CASSQGTSGVQETQYF.